The T cell receptor beta chain under discussion was sequenced for a study of breast tumors, draining lymph nodes, adjacent tissues. This clonotype is categorized as medium-sized. This CDR3 has 11 residues. Trimming left V 10 bases short and J 7 bases short, with 14 bases between. Germline V gives CDR1 LNHDA, CDR2 SQIVND (reference sequence). TCRdb redid the calling of the multiplex PCR reads with MiXCR, one entry per CDR3 protein. The repertoire holds tens of thousands of distinct CDR3 sequences, roughly 69% seen once, with about a sixth in the top ten. Sequenced sample: breast tumor tissue. This receptor was identified in a female donor with breast cancer. Some clones in this sample may be carry-over from other donors' samples. V is TRBV19 and J is TRBJ2-7, with D possibly being TRBD2 (5 bases). CDR3 in DNA: TGTGCCACCGCGGGTTCGGGAGAGCAGTACTTC. Protein product: CATAGSGEQYF.